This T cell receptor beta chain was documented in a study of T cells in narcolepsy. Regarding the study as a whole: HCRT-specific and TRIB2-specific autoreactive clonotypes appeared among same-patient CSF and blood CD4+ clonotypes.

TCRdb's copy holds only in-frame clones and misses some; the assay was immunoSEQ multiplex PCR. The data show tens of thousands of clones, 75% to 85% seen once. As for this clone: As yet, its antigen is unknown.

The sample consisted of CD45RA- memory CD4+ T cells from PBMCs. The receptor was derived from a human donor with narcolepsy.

The CDR3 nucleotides are TGTGCCACCGACACTGGGGTACGGGAAACAGATACGCAGTATTTT. Translating it yields CATDTGVRETDTQYF. The chain uses TRBV15 and TRBJ2-3, with D perhaps matching TRBD2 (5 bases). CDR1 is LNHNV, CDR2 YYDKDF, per germline (reference sequence). The CDR3 has 15 amino acids. V lost 8 bases, J lost 3 bases, and 18 bases lay in between. The complete variable domain, with remaining parts taken from reference TRBV15 and TRBJ2-3, reads DAMVIQNPRYQVTQFGKPVTLSCSQTLNHNVMYWYQQKSSQAPKLLFHYYDKDFNNEADTPDNFQSRRPNTSFCFLDIRSPGLGDTAMYLCATDTGVRETDTQYFGPGTRLTVL.